One sample yielded the 27 T cell receptor beta chains listed below, sequenced in a study of PD-L1 blockade in urothelial cancer. Sequencing used immunoSEQ multiplex PCR; TCRdb keeps in-frame clones, though not all of them. This table holds 95,000 to 150,000 clones, roughly 86% found once. As to time point: peripheral blood 6 weeks after treatment start. The source material was PBMCs, sampled around atezolizumab (anti-PD-L1) treatment. The source of these receptors is a man aged 50 to 59 with urothelial cancer.

This rearrangement joins TRBV28 to TRBJ2-3; perhaps TRBD1 as D (5 bases). The germline V gene has CDR1 MDHEN and CDR2 SYDVKM. The CDR3 runs 15 residues. V shed 4 bases and J shed 5 bases, with 16 bases lying between them. This CDR3 is CASSSRTPMGDTQYF. CDR3 nucleotide sequence: TGTGCCAGCAGTTCCCGGACACCGATGGGAGATACGCAGTATTTT.

The chain employs TRBV4-1 and TRBJ2-1, with unresolved D. From germline, CDR1 is MGHRA and CDR2 YSYEKL. The CDR3 is made up of 13 amino acids. V was pared by 0 bases and J by 6 bases, with 6 bases between. The CDR3: CASSQDPINEQFF. CDR3 bases: TGCGCCAGCAGCCAAGATCCTATCAATGAGCAGTTCTTC.

The chain recombines TRBV7-9 with TRBJ2-3, with D perhaps matching TRBD2 (5 bases). With 5 bases removed from V and 5 bases from J, the gap between germline ends came to 20 bases. Per the germline V gene, CDR1 is SEHNR and CDR2 is FQNEAQ (reference sequence). CDR3 length equals 16 residues. CDR3 sequence reads: CASSPRLGENRDTQYF. The CDR3, as DNA: TGTGCCAGCAGCCCACGGCTTGGGGAGAACAGAGATACGCAGTATTTT.

This clone was observed a few times. V gene TRBV28 combines with J gene TRBJ2-7, with 7 nucleotides matching TRBD1. Trimming took 8 bases from V and 5 from J; bases not matched to a gene: 6. In germline, CDR1 is MDHEN, CDR2 SYDVKM. The CDR3 spans 12 residues. The CDR3 loop reads CASLGTANEQYF. CDR3 nucleotides: TGTGCCAGCCTTGGGACAGCAAACGAGCAGTACTTC.

The chain carries TRBV7-9 and TRBJ2-1, with a tentative D call TRBD2 (6 bases). Germline V gene data show CDR1 as SEHNR and CDR2 as FQNEAQ (reference sequence). The CDR3 is 15 amino acids. V was clipped by 5 bases and J by 6 bases, with 17 bases between them. CDR3 coding DNA: TGTGCCAGCAGCCCCCCAGGTCTAGCGCCCAATGAGCAGTTCTTC. It codes for CASSPPGLAPNEQFF.

The chain couples TRBV19 to TRBJ1-6; D call uncertain. CDR3 length equals 18 residues. The germline gives CDR1 LNHDA, CDR2 SQIVND (reference sequence). The V end was cut by 4 bases, the J end by 6 bases, with 22 bases between. In nucleotides, the CDR3 is TGTGCCAGTAGTAGAAACCCGAGGGTAGCCCAGTCTAATTCACCCCTCCACTTT. This codes for CASSRNPRVAQSNSPLHF.

This clone was seen just once. V and J are TRBV4-1 and TRBJ2-1, with D maybe TRBD2 (5 bases). Germline CDR1 MGHRA, CDR2 YSYEKL. The CDR3 contains 14 residues. Trimming took off 1 base at V and 5 bases at J, with 9 bases between the two ends. The CDR3: CASSQVSRDNEQFF. In DNA form, the CDR3 reads TGCGCCAGCAGCCAAGTCTCGCGGGACAATGAGCAGTTCTTC.

The V gene is TRBV5-4, the J gene TRBJ2-3; TRBD1 matches 7 bases. Germline assignment: CDR1 SGHNT and CDR2 YYREEE (reference sequence). V trimming: 4 bases; J trimming: 4 bases; junction bases outside the gene matches: 6. This CDR3 spans 14 amino acids. The CDR3 sequence is CASSAVTGSDTQYF. The DNA of the CDR3 is TGTGCCAGCAGCGCCGTGACAGGGTCAGATACGCAGTATTTT.

This rearrangement joins TRBV28 to TRBJ2-7, with 8 bases aligning to TRBD2. The CDR3 length is 14 residues. After removal of 9 bases from V and 5 bases from J, the junction contained 12 bases not matched to a gene. Germline CDR1 reads MDHEN; CDR2 reads SYDVKM. This CDR3 reads CASPPVGTSHEQYF. The CDR3 nucleotides read TGTGCCAGTCCTCCGGTCGGGACTAGTCACGAGCAGTACTTC.

This chain connects TRBV14 to TRBJ1-2; D gene uncertain. CDR1 SGHDN and CDR2 FVKESK come from the germline V gene. The V gene lost 4 bases and the J gene lost 8 bases, with 14 bases spanning the gap. The CDR3 runs 13 residues. Written as DNA, the CDR3 is TGTGCCAGCAGCCCCGACATGAGTCGGGGCTACACCTTC. Translating it yields CASSPDMSRGYTF.

The CDR3 nucleotides are TGTGCCAGCAGTTCCCAGGTTGGTGAGCAGTTCTTC. This translates into CASSSQVGEQFF. The chain is built from TRBV28 and TRBJ2-1; no firm D call. Germline lookup yields CDR1 MDHEN and CDR2 SYDVKM. Between the trimmed V and J ends, which lost 4 bases and 9 bases, there was a span of 10 bases. This CDR3 is 12 amino acids long.

The chain uses TRBV5-8 and TRBJ2-6; D ambiguous. Trimming pared 5 bases from V and 0 bases from J, leaving 21 bases between. This CDR3 contains 19 residues. The germline V gene has CDR1 SGHTS and CDR2 YDEGEE. Here the CDR3 DNA reads TGTGCCAGCAGGTTTCGGAGAGGCCTTTTGAGCTCTGGGGCCAACGTCCTGACTTTC. It encodes CASRFRRGLLSSGANVLTF.

This clone was found once. The rearrangement links TRBV19 to TRBJ2-5, with D perhaps TRBD1 (6 bases). The CDR3 sequence is 13 residues long. Germline assignment: CDR1 LNHDA and CDR2 SQIVND (reference sequence). Deletions cut 5 bases from V and 2 bases from J, with 9 bases between. The DNA for the CDR3 is TGTGCCAGTAGTGGACAGCTTCAAGAGACCCAGTACTTC. Its translation: CASSGQLQETQYF.

This clone was recorded once. The V and J genes are TRBV28 and TRBJ1-3; TRBD1 might be the D (6 bases). From germline, CDR1 is MDHEN and CDR2 SYDVKM. The CDR3 sequence is 14 residues long. With 6 bases removed from V and 2 bases from J, the gap between germline ends came to 11 bases. CDR3 in amino acids: CASSLAGAGNTIYF. CDR3 nucleotide sequence: TGTGCCAGCAGCTTAGCAGGGGCTGGAAACACCATATATTTT.

The genes are TRBV7-2 and TRBJ2-7; D unresolved. Germline CDR1 is SGHTA and CDR2 is FQGNSA. The CDR3 length is 11 residues. V lost 3 bases and J 6 bases, leaving 6 bases between the germline ends. This CDR3 is CASSFEREQYF. In DNA, the CDR3 is TGTGCCAGCAGCTTTGAGCGCGAGCAGTACTTC.

The V call is TRBV19, the J call TRBJ2-5; the D gene is possibly TRBD2 (5 bases). V was shortened by 3 bases and J by 9 bases, with 20 bases between the two germline ends. CDR1 and CDR2 from the germline V gene are LNHDA and SQIVND (reference sequence). The CDR3 extends over 15 amino acids. The CDR3 spells CASSISSGLTRAQYF. The CDR3 region has the DNA TGTGCCAGTAGTATTTCAAGCGGCCTTACTAGGGCCCAGTACTTC.

The chain carries TRBV2 and TRBJ2-3; 11 nucleotides match TRBD2. V shed 5 bases and J 2 bases; nucleotides not matched to a gene: 12. Germline values: CDR1 SNHLY, CDR2 FYNNEI. This CDR3 spans 18 amino acids. CDR3 sequence reads: CASSWTSGPLWATDTQYF. As DNA, the CDR3 is TGTGCCAGCAGTTGGACTAGCGGGCCCCTGTGGGCCACAGATACGCAGTATTTT.

This chain connects TRBV30 to TRBJ2-5, with D tentatively TRBD2 (5 bases). CDR1 is GTSNPN, CDR2 SVGIG, per germline (reference sequence). Between the trimmed V and J ends, which lost 4 bases and 7 bases, there was a span of 19 bases. The CDR3 length is 14 residues. The CDR3 loop is CAWNPVRGAGTQYF. The DNA of the CDR3 is TGTGCCTGGAACCCGGTACGTGGTGCGGGGACCCAGTACTTC.

The chain has TRBV30 and TRBJ1-2, with 8 bases that match TRBD1. V trimming: 4 bases; J trimming: 4 bases; junction bases outside the gene matches: 5. CDR1 and CDR2 from the germline V gene are GTSNPN and SVGIG (reference sequence). The CDR3 covers 13 residues. The CDR3 loop is CAWTQGATYGYTF. The CDR3 DNA sequence: TGTGCCTGGACCCAGGGGGCGACCTATGGCTACACCTTC.

In DNA, the CDR3 is TGTGCCAGCAGCAGAGGGACTGACTCCTACAATGAGCAGTTCTTC. Its protein is CASSRGTDSYNEQFF. The genes are TRBV5-4 and TRBJ2-1, with a tentative D call TRBD2 (6 bases). The CDR3 totals 15 residues. Germline CDR1 reads SGHNT; CDR2 reads YYREEE (reference sequence). Trimming cost V 4 bases and J 0 bases, with 11 bases left between them.

This sequence joins TRBV4-1 and TRBJ2-3; 11 nucleotides align to TRBD2. Germline values: CDR1 MGHRA, CDR2 YSYEKL. V gave up 4 bases and J gave up 2 bases; unmatched junction bases: 5. The CDR3 length is 16 residues. CDR3 in amino acids: CASSPLSGRDTDTQYF. In DNA, the CDR3 is TGCGCCAGCAGCCCGCTTAGCGGGAGGGACACAGATACGCAGTATTTT.

This chain connects TRBV28 to TRBJ1-2; 8 bases fit TRBD1. This CDR3 is built from 13 residues. Losses at the gene ends were 6 bases for V and 4 bases for J; bases not matched to a gene: 4. Germline V gene sequence: CDR1 MDHEN, CDR2 SYDVKM. Written as DNA, the CDR3 is TGTGCCAGCAGCAGGGGGCGGATCTATGGCTACACCTTC. Amino acid sequence: CASSRGRIYGYTF.

V and J are TRBV5-1 and TRBJ1-4, with 8 bases lining up with TRBD1. This CDR3 comprises 16 residues. The V gene end was trimmed by 7 bases and the J gene end by 8 bases; junction bases not matched to a gene: 16. Germline V gives CDR1 SGHRS, CDR2 YFSETQ. The CDR3 DNA is TGCGCCAGCTGCCTAGGCGGACAGGGAATGGAGGAAAAACTGTTTTTT. Translating it yields CASCLGGQGMEEKLFF. Using reference TRBV5-1 and TRBJ1-4 for the parts outside the CDR3, the full variable domain is KAGVTQTPRYLIKTRGQQVTLSCSPISGHRSVSWYQQTPGQGLQFLFEYFSETQRNKGNFPGRFSGRQFSNSRSEMNVSTLELGDSALYLCASCLGGQGMEEKLFFGSGTQLSVL.

The chain joins TRBV2 to TRBJ2-3; D is undetermined. This CDR3 contains 11 residues. Germline V CDR1 and CDR2: SNHLY, FYNNEI. The germline V and J ends were trimmed by 4 bases and 6 bases, with 5 bases remaining between them. As DNA, the CDR3 is TGTGCCAGCAGTGTACTGGATACGCAGTATTTT. Protein product: CASSVLDTQYF.

V gene TRBV6-1 combines with J gene TRBJ2-5; 7 bases are a match to TRBD1. The CDR3 extends over 14 amino acids. Germline V gene lookup returns CDR1 MNHNS and CDR2 SASEGT. V lost 5 bases and J lost 0; bases outside the gene matches: 3. The CDR3 nucleotides are TGTGCCAGCAGTAAGGGACAGAACCAAGAGACCCAGTACTTC. Amino acid sequence: CASSKGQNQETQYF.

The V call is TRBV7-3, the J call TRBJ2-1; D perhaps matches TRBD1 (6 bases). The germline V and J ends were trimmed by 0 bases and 9 bases, with 12 bases remaining between them. This CDR3 contains 14 residues. Germline-derived CDR1 and CDR2 are SGHTA and FQGTGA. The CDR3 coding sequence is TGTGCCAGCAGCTTAACTCCAGGGGTGGGTGAGCAGTTCTTC. Protein product: CASSLTPGVGEQFF.

The chain uses TRBV6-1 and TRBJ2-1; no reliable D call. The length of the CDR3 is 15 residues. V was clipped by 2 bases and J by 1 base, with 9 bases between them. CDR1 MNHNS and CDR2 SASEGT come from the germline V gene. CDR3 sequence: CASSEFAASYNEQFF. Written as DNA, the CDR3 is TGTGCCAGCAGTGAATTCGCGGCTTCCTACAATGAGCAGTTCTTC.